This TCR beta chain was captured in a study of blood T cell repertoires in COVID-19. At the level of the study: COVID-19 samples from acute and convalescent phases originated in the United States, Italy and Spain.

In the source study's methods: By means of reference gene primer amplification, nucleated cell counts were estimated. Data came from immunoSEQ multiplex PCR; TCRdb stores just in-frame clones and leaves some out. V, J and clone size reflect that table, while D and trimming were determined from the DNA. This table holds about 300,000 clones, 80% to 90% found once. The CDR3 is 17 residues long. Germline CDR1 MDHEN, CDR2 SYDVKM. The J segment lost 0 bases and the V segment lost 3 bases, leaving 9 bases of the junction unmatched. The sample comprised PBMCs or T cells enriched from blood (not recorded which). The receptor comes from a woman between 18 and 29 years old who had recovered from COVID-19. The chain uses TRBV28 and TRBJ1-2; the match to TRBD1 covers 8 bases. CDR3 region: CASSFLGRQGPNYGYTF. Written as DNA, the CDR3 is TGTGCCAGCAGTTTCTTGGGCCGACAGGGGCCTAACTATGGCTACACCTTC.